This TCR beta chain comes out of a study of T cell repertoires in cytomegalovirus infection. With 4 bases removed from V and 1 base from J, the gap between germline ends came to 8 bases. Germline V lookup: CDR1 LNHDA, CDR2 SQIVND (reference sequence). The CDR3 sequence is 14 residues long. TCRdb passed the reads through MiXCR, listing each CDR3 protein once. The profile shows roughly 310,000 distinct CDR3 sequences, about a sixth of them singletons. Study-wide results and caveats: The study found HLA-C-restricted CMV-specific TCR beta clonotypes dominating the ex vivo response.

A remark on this clonotype: Its antigen remains unidentified.

The sequenced material came from PBMCs. This sequence joins TRBV19 and TRBJ1-5; D ambiguous. This TCR was recovered from a human donor in good health (CMV status not recorded). Some clones in this sample may be carry-over from other donors' samples. The CDR3 sequence is CASSNVGSNQPQHF. DNA of the CDR3: TGTGCCAGTAGTAACGTGGGGAGCAATCAGCCCCAGCATTTT. The whole variable domain, filled in from reference TRBV19 and TRBJ1-5, reads DGGITQSPKYLFRKEGQNVTLSCEQNLNHDAMYWYRQDPGQGLRLIYYSQIVNDFQKGDIAEGYSVSREKKESFPLTVTSAQKNPTAFYLCASSNVGSNQPQHFGDGTRLSIL.